These 7 T cell receptor beta chains share one sample of origin, sequenced in a study of human thymus T cells. The study used thymus tissue resected during corrective heart surgery. Some clones are missing from TCRdb's copy, which holds only in-frame ones; the method was immunoSEQ multiplex PCR. Of some 130,000 clones in the sample, about 94% are singletons; the top ten hold roughly 0.024%. The specimen sequenced was thymus tissue. Receptors originate from a boy less than two years old with a congenital heart defect but otherwise immunologically healthy.

The V gene is TRBV28, the J gene TRBJ1-2; tentative D call: TRBD1 (6 bases). Per germline, CDR1 MDHEN and CDR2 SYDVKM. This CDR3 region has 12 residues. V gave up 4 bases and J gave up 6 bases, with 9 bases separating them. The CDR3 sequence is CASSSHRDGYTF. The CDR3 nucleotides are TGTGCCAGCAGTTCTCACAGGGATGGCTACACCTTC.

V is TRBV10-3 and J is TRBJ2-2, with D possibly matching TRBD1 (6 bases). There are 16 residues in the CDR3. In germline, CDR1 is ENHRY, CDR2 SYGVKD. V dropped 10 bases and J dropped 2 bases, with 20 bases sitting between them. CDR3 residues: CATSSKRTDNTGELFF. In DNA form, the CDR3 reads TGTGCCACATCCTCGAAACGGACAGATAACACCGGGGAGCTGTTTTTT.

This clone was found once. The chain employs TRBV6-5 and TRBJ1-1; D not resolved. The CDR3 loop spans 13 amino acids. V shed 8 bases and J shed 9 bases, with 19 bases lying between them. Germline V gives CDR1 MNHEY, CDR2 SVGAGI. CDR3 region: CASSTKRGRKAFF. In DNA form, the CDR3 reads TGTGCCAGCTCTACGAAGCGAGGGAGGAAAGCTTTCTTT.

The chain combines TRBV9 with TRBJ2-2; D call uncertain. CDR3 length equals 14 residues. Germline lookup yields CDR1 SGDLS and CDR2 YYNGEE. The V gene lost 6 bases and the J gene lost 1 base, with 10 bases spanning the gap. Written as DNA, the CDR3 is TGTGCCAGCACCCCCCCGGGGAACACCGGGGAGCTGTTTTTT. It yields the protein CASTPPGNTGELFF.

The J gene is TRBJ1-1, the V gene TRBV7-9; D not resolved. V lost 0 bases and J 4 bases, leaving 6 bases between the germline ends. In germline, CDR1 is SEHNR, CDR2 FQNEAQ (reference sequence). The CDR3 contains 13 residues. This CDR3 reads CASSLALGTEAFF. The CDR3 DNA sequence: TGTGCCAGCAGCTTAGCGCTCGGCACTGAAGCTTTCTTT.

CDR3 protein: CASSQGPRVSGNTIYF. The CDR3, as DNA: TGCGCCAGCAGCCAAGGCCCACGGGTCTCTGGAAACACCATATATTTT. This chain uses TRBV4-1 with TRBJ1-3; D gene unclear. With 1 base removed from V and 0 bases from J, the gap between germline ends came to 10 bases. Germline-derived CDR1 and CDR2 are MGHRA and YSYEKL. The CDR3 extends over 16 amino acids.

The rearrangement joins TRBV11-3 to TRBJ2-7; tentative D call: TRBD2 (5 bases). Germline CDR1 reads SGHNT; CDR2 reads YENEEA. Trimming removed 4 bases from V and 3 bases from J, with 16 bases in between. The CDR3 loop spans 15 amino acids. Written as DNA, the CDR3 is TGTGCCAGCAGCTCCGAGCCTAGCTTTGACTACGAGCAGTACTTC. It encodes CASSSEPSFDYEQYF.